This T cell receptor beta chain comes out of a study of blood T cell repertoires in COVID-19. About the research overall: Some COVID-19 samples were acute and others convalescent; all came from the United States, Italy and Spain.

Per the original methods: From reference gene primer amplification, estimates of nucleated cell counts were derived. Sequencing used immunoSEQ multiplex PCR; TCRdb keeps in-frame clones, though not all of them. The DNA was the basis for D and trimming; V, J and clone size are from that table. This table has 200,000 to 250,000 clones, 84% appearing once. This CDR3 comprises 14 residues. Germline values: CDR1 MNHEY, CDR2 SVGAGI. With V trimmed by 6 bases and J by 0 bases, 4 bases remained unmatched. The clonotype comes from a man aged 50 to 59 with active or convalescent COVID-19. The J gene is TRBJ1-1, the V gene TRBV6-5; 7 bases fit TRBD1. The sequenced sample was peripheral blood. The CDR3 region has the DNA TGTGCCAGCAGCCGACAGGGTATGAACACTGAAGCTTTCTTT. Amino acids: CASSRQGMNTEAFF.